The clone carrying this TCR beta chain appeared once. CDR1 is MNHEY, CDR2 SVGAGI, per germline. The germline V and J ends were trimmed by 1 base and 6 bases, with 12 bases remaining between them. This CDR3 spans 15 amino acids. The sample comes from a study of shared clonotypes between healthy human individuals. Assay used: immunoSEQ multiplex PCR; TCRdb lists only in-frame clones, some missing. The sample lists about 2.1 million clones; 93% were seen once. Only CD45RO-negative cells positively selected for CCR7 counted as naive CD8 cells, so terminally differentiated effector memory CD45RA+ cells were excluded.

The V call is TRBV6-5, the J call TRBJ2-2; D might be TRBD2 (5 bases). Sequencing was carried out using naive CD8+ T cells from PBMCs. This sequence was found in a man between 18 and 29 years old in good health. Some clones in this sample may be carry-over from other donors' samples. CDR3 loop: CASSYLTSRSGELFF. CDR3 sequence (DNA): TGTGCCAGCAGTTACTTAACTAGTAGATCCGGGGAGCTGTTTTTT.